The 27 T cell receptor beta chains reported below all come from one sample, sequenced in a study of preoperative IRX-2 immunotherapy in early breast cancer. Method: immunoSEQ multiplex PCR; TCRdb's copy keeps in-frame clones and lacks some. The sample has 20,000 to 30,000 clones; 75% to 90% are singletons. Treatment reported: preoperative locoregional IRX-2 cytokine immunotherapy. The sample in question was tumor tissue, obtained after IRX-2 immunotherapy. The receptor set was obtained from a human donor with breast cancer.

The gene calls are TRBV4-2 and TRBJ2-1; D not certain. In germline, CDR1 is LGHNA, CDR2 YNFKEQ. The CDR3 has 17 residues. V lost 0 bases to trimming and J lost 2 bases, with 14 bases between them. The CDR3 nucleotides read TGTGCCAGCAGCCAAGACCCGCTCCGGGCTGCCTACAATGAGCAGTTCTTC. Its translation is CASSQDPLRAAYNEQFF.

This chain joins TRBV6-5 and TRBJ2-2; 7 bases line up with TRBD1. The CDR3 runs to 13 residues. J gave up 7 bases and V 7 bases, and 6 bases lay outside the gene matches. CDR1 is MNHEY and CDR2 is SVGAGI in the germline V gene. CDR3 in amino acids: CASTRGGSGELFF. As DNA, the CDR3 is TGTGCCAGCACCAGAGGGGGCAGCGGGGAGCTGTTTTTT.

This chain uses TRBV5-8 with TRBJ1-3; D is unclear. The CDR3 is 14 amino acids. V lost 0 bases to trimming and J lost 0 bases, with 4 bases between them. From germline, CDR1 is SGHTS and CDR2 YDEGEE. CDR3 sequence: CASSLGHSGNTIYF. CDR3 in DNA: TGTGCCAGCAGCTTGGGACACTCTGGAAACACCATATATTTT.

This chain links TRBV6-5 with TRBJ2-1; 10 bases match TRBD1. V shed 6 bases, J shed 3 bases, and the junction held 5 bases outside the gene matches. The V gene's germline CDR1 is MNHEY and CDR2 SVGAGI. The CDR3 loop spans 15 amino acids. The CDR3 DNA follows: TGTGCCAGCAGACGACAGGGGGCAGGCTACAATGAGCAGTTCTTC. Its protein is CASRRQGAGYNEQFF.

The CDR3 spells CASSYAGRPDTQYF. The CDR3 region has the DNA TGTGCCAGCAGTTACGCGGGCCGGCCAGATACGCAGTATTTT. V and J are TRBV6-5 and TRBJ2-3, with D possibly being TRBD2 (5 bases). In germline, CDR1 is MNHEY, CDR2 SVGAGI. The CDR3 covers 14 residues. The germline V and J ends were trimmed by 2 bases and 4 bases, with 10 bases remaining between them.

The chain carries TRBV5-4 and TRBJ1-2; 7 bases match TRBD1. Germline CDR1 is SGHNT and CDR2 is YYREEE (reference sequence). The ends lost 2 bases at V and 4 bases at J; junction bases unmatched: 5. The CDR3 covers 14 residues. The CDR3 loop reads CASSLETGLYGYTF. The CDR3 DNA follows: TGTGCCAGCAGCTTAGAGACAGGGCTCTATGGCTACACCTTC.

The CDR3, as DNA: TGTGCCAGCAGCTTAGGGACTAGCGCTTTATACGAGCAGTACTTC. It encodes CASSLGTSALYEQYF. The rearrangement links TRBV7-6 to TRBJ2-7, with 9 bases lining up with TRBD2. Per germline, CDR1 SGHVS and CDR2 FNYEAQ. The CDR3 runs to 15 residues. Germline trimming cut 1 base from V and 4 bases from J; bases unmatched to any gene: 5.

The table lists this clone with a few counts. The rearrangement joins TRBV7-2 to TRBJ1-1; perhaps TRBD1 as D (6 bases). V lost 5 bases and J lost 10, with 14 bases in between. The germline CDR1 and CDR2 sequences are SGHTA and FQGNSA. The CDR3 runs 12 residues. The CDR3 is CASSRGTPVAFF. The CDR3 DNA reads as TGTGCCAGCAGCCGCGGGACACCCGTAGCTTTCTTT.

The chain employs TRBV10-1 and TRBJ2-5; D not certain. Per the germline V gene, CDR1 is WNHNN and CDR2 is SYGVQD (reference sequence). CDR3 length equals 15 residues. The germline V and J ends were trimmed by 6 bases and 1 base, with 15 bases remaining between them. CDR3 region: CASSQNGGTQETQYF. The CDR3 DNA is TGCGCCAGCAGCCAAAACGGTGGAACCCAAGAGACCCAGTACTTC.

This clone was picked up one time. The genes are TRBV18 and TRBJ1-5, with 9 nucleotides matching TRBD1. The V and J ends lost 1 base and 5 bases, in that order; junction bases with no gene match: 6. The CDR3 runs 16 residues. CDR1 is KGHSH, CDR2 LQKENI, per germline. The CDR3 loop reads CASSPLGRDRDQPQHF. In DNA, the CDR3 is TGTGCCAGCTCACCACTAGGAAGGGACAGGGATCAGCCCCAGCATTTT.

This clone was counted only a few times. The V gene is TRBV18, the J gene TRBJ2-6; D is unresolved. The CDR3 consists of 14 residues. V lost 6 bases to trimming and J lost 0 bases, with 6 bases between them. Germline V gives CDR1 KGHSH, CDR2 LQKENI. CDR3 amino acids: CASSVDSGANVLTF. The CDR3 DNA sequence: TGTGCCAGCTCCGTCGACTCTGGGGCCAACGTCCTGACTTTC.

This clone was counted between two and nine times. V gene TRBV7-2 combines with J gene TRBJ2-5, with 11 bases that match TRBD2. This CDR3 is 17 amino acids long. J lost 5 bases, V lost 1 base, and 9 bases had no gene match. The germline CDR1 and CDR2 sequences are SGHTA and FQGNSA. Here the CDR3 reads CASSLGASGGLMETQYF. The CDR3 nucleotides read TGTGCCAGCAGCTTAGGGGCTAGCGGGGGGTTGATGGAGACCCAGTACTTC.

The J gene is TRBJ2-6, the V gene TRBV29-1; no definite D call. V gave up 5 bases and J gave up 0 bases, with 5 bases separating them. The germline gives CDR1 SQVTM, CDR2 ANQGSEA. This CDR3 comprises 13 residues. The CDR3 region has the DNA TGCAGCGTTCTCAGCTCTGGGGCCAACGTCCTGACTTTC. The encoded protein is CSVLSSGANVLTF.

In its sample, this clone was seen once. The V call is TRBV25-1, the J call TRBJ1-5; 9 bases fit TRBD1. CDR3 size: 18 residues. V shed 4 bases, J shed 1 base, and the junction held 11 bases outside the gene matches. Germline CDR1 and CDR2: MGHDK and SYGVNS. The CDR3 DNA reads as TGTGCCAGCAGTGCGACCGGGACAGGGCGCGTGAGCAATCAGCCCCAGCATTTT. The encoded protein is CASSATGTGRVSNQPQHF.

This rearrangement joins TRBV23-1 to TRBJ2-7; 9 bases are a match to TRBD1. TRBV23-1 is placed among ORFs of uncertain function. The junction had 4 bases not matched to a gene; V was cut back by 4 bases and J by 3 bases. The CDR3 totals 14 residues. This CDR3 reads CASSRDREDYEQYF. Written as DNA, the CDR3 is TGCGCCAGCAGTCGGGACAGGGAGGACTACGAGCAGTACTTC.

The V and J genes are TRBV2 and TRBJ2-1, with TRBD2 matching 11 bases. The CDR3 length is 15 residues. The germline CDR1 and CDR2 sequences are SNHLY and FYNNEI. The J segment lost 9 bases and the V segment lost 0 bases, leaving 4 bases of the junction unmatched. CDR3 amino acids: CASSEASGRAVEQFF. The CDR3 bases are TGTGCCAGCAGTGAAGCTAGCGGGAGGGCCGTTGAGCAGTTCTTC. The whole variable domain, remainder taken from reference TRBV2 and TRBJ2-1, is EPEVTQTPSHQVTQMGQEVILRCVPISNHLYFYWYRQILGQKVEFLVSFYNNEISEKSEIFDDQFSVERPDGSNFTLKIRSTKLEDSAMYFCASSEASGRAVEQFFGPGTRLTVL.

This sequence joins TRBV6-6 and TRBJ1-2; D is undetermined. Germline-derived CDR1 and CDR2 are MNHNY and SVGAGI (reference sequence). This CDR3 comprises 13 residues. V was cut by 7 bases and J by 8 bases, with 17 bases left in between. CDR3: CASTQPGGKGYTF. For the CDR3, the DNA is TGTGCCAGCACCCAACCCGGAGGGAAAGGCTACACCTTC.

This chain joins TRBV11-2 and TRBJ2-2, with no clear D. CDR1 and CDR2 (germline): SGHAT, FQNNGV. Trimming took off 4 bases at V and 7 bases at J, with 28 bases between the two ends. The CDR3 runs 19 residues. As DNA, the CDR3 is TGTGCCAGCAGCTCGCTTAAGATTCTGCGGACGAACATCCGCGGGGAGCTGTTTTTT. This encodes CASSSLKILRTNIRGELFF.

This rearrangement joins TRBV10-1 to TRBJ2-7; 7 bases match TRBD1. Looked up from germline, CDR1 is WNHNN and CDR2 is SYGVQD (reference sequence). Trimming took 0 bases from V and 3 from J; bases not matched to a gene: 8. The CDR3 is 16 amino acids. CDR3 residues: CASSESPGGDDYEQYF. In nucleotides, the CDR3 is TGCGCCAGCAGTGAGTCTCCAGGGGGAGATGACTACGAGCAGTACTTC.

The V call is TRBV28, the J call TRBJ2-7; D remains unclear. V dropped 1 base and J dropped 5 bases, with 15 bases sitting between them. In germline, CDR1 is MDHEN, CDR2 SYDVKM. CDR3 size: 15 residues. CDR3 coding DNA: TGTGCCAGCAGTTTATATTCCCCGACCAGACACGAGCAGTACTTC. Translated: CASSLYSPTRHEQYF. The whole variable domain, remainder taken from reference TRBV28 and TRBJ2-7, is DVKVTQSSRYLVKRTGEKVFLECVQDMDHENMFWYRQDPGLGLRLIYFSYDVKMKEKGDIPEGYSVSREKKERFSLILESASTNQTSMYLCASSLYSPTRHEQYFGPGTRLTVT.

The chain employs TRBV7-2 and TRBJ2-1; D remains unclear. The length of the CDR3 is 11 residues. Germline V gives CDR1 SGHTA, CDR2 FQGNSA. The germline V and J ends were trimmed by 6 bases and 4 bases, with 4 bases remaining between them. This CDR3 reads CASRLYNEQFF. The CDR3 nucleotides read TGTGCCAGCAGACTGTACAATGAGCAGTTCTTC.

CDR3 sequence: CASRLDFQDEQYF. The CDR3 DNA sequence: TGTGCCAGCAGGTTAGATTTTCAGGACGAGCAGTACTTC. This sequence joins TRBV28 and TRBJ2-7, with D uncertain. Germline V CDR1 and CDR2: MDHEN, SYDVKM. The CDR3 runs 13 residues. The V end lost 6 bases, the J end lost 5 bases, and 14 bases lay between the germline ends.

The rearrangement uses TRBV19 and TRBJ1-4; D remains ambiguous. The CDR3 spans 16 residues. CDR1 and CDR2 (germline): LNHDA, SQIVND (reference sequence). V was pared by 5 bases and J by 2 bases, with 15 bases between. CDR3 sequence reads: CASSARTWATNEKLFF. The CDR3, as DNA: TGTGCCAGTAGTGCGAGGACCTGGGCGACTAATGAAAAACTGTTTTTT.

The chain carries TRBV2 and TRBJ1-6, with D unresolved. The CDR3 loop spans 15 amino acids. Trimming stripped 4 bases from V and 0 bases from J, with 7 bases between. Germline V gene data show CDR1 as SNHLY and CDR2 as FYNNEI. The CDR3 sequence: CASSGSSSYNSPLHF. CDR3 nucleotide sequence: TGTGCCAGCAGTGGCTCTAGCTCCTATAATTCACCCCTCCACTTT.

Points on this clone: Likely a read error: the CDR3 ends without its conserved phenylalanine or tryptophan. Because the CDR3's place on the DNA is in doubt, the DNA is left out and the CDR3 is given as listed by TCRdb. The chain joins TRBV2 to TRBJ2-4; the table gives TRBD1 as D, unverified against the DNA. The CDR3 extends over 12 residues, inclusive of both ends. The germline gives CDR1 SNHLY, CDR2 FYNNEI. The CDR3 is CASSEDQGTPFL.

The chain has TRBV10-2 and TRBJ2-4; D is perhaps TRBD2 (5 bases). The CDR3 contains 15 residues. V was cut by 0 bases and J by 6 bases, with 12 bases left in between. Germline lookup yields CDR1 WSHSY and CDR2 SAAADI. CDR3 region: CASSESRGFGNIQYF. The DNA of the CDR3 is TGCGCCAGCAGTGAGTCTCGGGGATTCGGAAACATTCAGTACTTC.

This clone was observed once. The chain links TRBV5-6 to TRBJ1-2; a weak D match, TRBD1 (6 bases). Germline V gives CDR1 SGHDT, CDR2 YYEEEE. The CDR3 runs to 13 residues. V was clipped by 4 bases and J by 4 bases, with 11 bases between them. The CDR3 DNA sequence: TGTGCCAGCAGCATAACAGGGCCCTATGGCTACACCTTC. Protein sequence: CASSITGPYGYTF.